A selection of T cell receptor beta chains follows, all from one sample in a study. TCRdb passed the RT-PCR reads through MiXCR, listing each CDR3 protein once. In the table there are hundreds of thousands of distinct CDR3 sequences, more than 13% of which are singletons. Sample: memory CD4+ T cells from blood. The origin of the receptors is a female donor in good health, serving as a healthy control. Each CDR3 is given with its conserved first and last residue. Fields, in order: D gene, clone size, V gene, J gene, CDR3 protein, CDR3 DNA. D genes are given only for firm matches. Clone size is shown for a subset of rows, as once, few, many or a class of expanded clone.

-	few	TRBV20-1	TRBJ2-5	CSAADWGRGETQYF	TGCAGTGCCGCAGACTGGGGGCGAGGTGAGACCCAGTACTTC
-	-	TRBV4-1	TRBJ2-7	CASSQAQGIEYEQYF	TGCGCCAGCAGCCAGGCACAGGGTATAGAGTACGAGCAGTACTTC
-	-	TRBV24-1	TRBJ2-3	CATRASEFGTDTQYF	TGTGCCACCAGAGCAAGTGAATTTGGCACAGATACGCAGTATTTT
TRBD2	many	TRBV20-1	TRBJ2-2	CSASTSGSNTGELFF	TGCAGTGCTAGCACTAGCGGGAGTAACACCGGGGAGCTGTTTTTT
-	few	TRBV7-9	TRBJ2-3	CASSLSSFADTQYF	TGTGCCAGCAGCCTATCTAGCTTTGCAGATACGCAGTATTTT
TRBD1	few	TRBV3-1	TRBJ2-1	CASSRWDRSYNEQFF	TGTGCCAGCAGCCGATGGGACAGGAGTTACAATGAGCAGTTCTTC
-	many	TRBV7-2	TRBJ2-7	CASSLNGRGYEQYF	TGTGCCAGCAGCTTAAATGGCCGGGGGTACGAGCAGTACTTC
-	-	TRBV6-5	TRBJ1-2	CASSRDYNYGYTF	TGTGCCAGCAGCCGAGATTATAACTATGGCTACACCTTC
-	few	TRBV25-1	TRBJ2-3	CATSRGGSDTQYF	TGTGCCACCTCTAGAGGGGGTTCAGATACGCAGTATTTT
TRBD1	many	TRBV5-6	TRBJ2-5	CASRIRNRGEAQYF	TGTGCCAGCAGGATAAGAAACAGGGGTGAGGCCCAGTACTTC
-	few	TRBV10-3	TRBJ1-1	CAISESIGFMNTEAFF	TGTGCCATCAGTGAGTCGATCGGATTCATGAACACTGAAGCTTTCTTT
-	few	TRBV19	TRBJ1-2	CASSKNYGLPNYGYTF	TGTGCCAGTAGCAAAAACTACGGACTGCCAAACTATGGCTACACCTTC
TRBD1	-	TRBV30	TRBJ2-7	CAWEDRDRGGEQYF	TGTGCCTGGGAAGACCGGGACAGGGGCGGGGAGCAGTACTTC
TRBD1	few	TRBV6-5	TRBJ1-5	CASRGGRGPFYQPQHF	TGTGCCAGCCGAGGGGGCAGGGGCCCTTTCTATCAGCCCCAGCATTTT
TRBD1	-	TRBV28	TRBJ1-2	CASSPGTGQIYGYTF	TGTGCCAGCAGCCCCGGGACAGGGCAAATCTATGGCTACACCTTC
-	-	TRBV5-1	TRBJ2-5	CASSEGRRETQYF	TGCGCCAGCAGCGAGGGGCGCAGGGAGACCCAGTACTTC
-	-	TRBV7-6	TRBJ1-6	CASSAGRNLNSPLHF	TGTGCCAGCAGCGCGGGACGGAATCTTAATTCACCCCTCCACTTT
-	-	TRBV28	TRBJ2-7	CASSRRGSTSYEQYF	TGTGCCAGCTCCCGAAGGGGGAGTACTAGCTACGAGCAGTACTTC
-	-	TRBV6-5	TRBJ2-2	CASSADGFGNEGTGELFF	TGTGCCAGCAGTGCCGACGGGTTTGGGAACGAGGGCACCGGGGAGCTGTTTTTT
-	few	TRBV12-3/TRBV12-4	TRBJ1-5	CASSLYRGSGPQHF	TGTGCCAGCAGTTTATATAGGGGCTCGGGGCCCCAGCATTTT
-	-	TRBV7-2	TRBJ1-2	CASSKTKSNNYGYTF	TGTGCCAGCAGTAAGACAAAATCTAATAACTATGGCTACACCTTC
TRBD2	-	TRBV28	TRBJ2-2	CASSLLGELAANTGELFF	TGTGCCAGCAGTTTATTGGGGGAACTAGCGGCGAACACCGGGGAGCTGTTTTTT
-	few	TRBV5-1	TRBJ1-1	CASSLIGDYEAFF	TGCGCCAGCAGCTTGATCGGGGACTACGAAGCTTTCTTT
-	few	TRBV4-1	TRBJ1-5	CASSQVLGGPQPQHF	TGCGCCAGCAGCCAAGTATTGGGGGGCCCTCAGCCCCAGCATTTT
TRBD1	few	TRBV6-6	TRBJ1-4	CASSRDRDKRLNEKLFF	TGTGCCAGCAGTCGAGACAGGGATAAGCGTCTGAATGAAAAACTGTTTTTT
-	-	TRBV6-5	TRBJ2-6	CASSQYRSGANVLTF	TGTGCCAGCAGCCAATACCGCTCTGGGGCCAACGTCCTGACTTTC
-	-	TRBV18	TRBJ1-4	CASSPRQSNEKLFF	TGTGCCAGCTCCCCAAGACAGTCTAATGAAAAACTGTTTTTT
TRBD1	few	TRBV5-1	TRBJ1-2	CASSEPAGGGGYTF	TGCGCCAGCAGCGAACCGGCAGGGGGTGGCGGCTACACCTTC
-	few	TRBV4-2	TRBJ2-5	CASSRYARNILETQYF	TGTGCCAGCAGCCGATACGCAAGGAACATCCTGGAGACCCAGTACTTC
TRBD1	-	TRBV24-1	TRBJ2-2	CATSNRDSPNTGELFF	TGTGCCACCTCGAACCGGGACAGCCCGAACACCGGGGAGCTGTTTTTT
TRBD1	many	TRBV20-1	TRBJ1-6	CSARSSSGTGDSPLHF	TGCAGTGCTAGATCCTCCTCCGGGACAGGGGATTCACCCCTCCACTTT
-	many	TRBV5-1	TRBJ2-1	CASSIGQSSEQFF	TGCGCCAGCAGCATCGGACAGTCTAGTGAGCAGTTCTTC
-	many	TRBV29-1	TRBJ2-5	CSVRGGDRGGTSGETQYF	TGCAGCGTCCGAGGGGGGGACAGGGGAGGGACTAGCGGAGAGACCCAGTACTTC